The TCR beta chain under discussion was sequenced for a study of T cells after yellow fever vaccination. On the study more broadly: Libraries from low-cell-number fractions were prepared with the SMART-Seq v4 Ultra Low Input RNA kit.

This clonotype occurred a few times. Its antigen remains unknown. In making TCR cDNA, 5'RACE template switching added a universal primer site and UMIs to it. TCRdb passed the 5' RACE reads through MiXCR, listing each CDR3 protein once. The sample holds 150,000 or so distinct CDR3 sequences, 6% to 7.5% seen once. The V gene end was trimmed by 3 bases and the J gene end by 5 bases; junction bases not matched to a gene: 10. This CDR3 spans 16 amino acids. Germline CDR1 is SGHRS and CDR2 is YFSETQ. Study-wide results and limits: It was a small share of clonotypes that appeared in both CD4 and CD8 compartments. Reappearing after the booster were most of the clones from primary vaccination (96% CD4, approximately 89% CD8).

This sample comprised CD4+ T cells sorted from PBMCs, obtained less than 6 days after the first yellow fever vaccination. The clonotype originates from a man between 18 and 35 years old who received the YFV17D yellow fever vaccine. The chain links TRBV5-1 to TRBJ2-3, with 9 positions matching TRBD2. The DNA of the CDR3 is TGCGCCAGCAGCTATAGCGGGGGACTCGGGGGAGATACGCAGTATTTT. Translated, it gives CASSYSGGLGGDTQYF.